A selection of T cell receptor beta chains follows, all from one sample in a study of CD8 T cells in ankylosing spondylitis. Each CDR3 protein gets one entry after TCRdb re-called the 5' RACE reads with MiXCR. Of 300,000 to 400,000 distinct CDR3 sequences in the sample, under 15% were seen once. Specimen: blood, either unsorted or a sorted T cell fraction (not recorded which). These TCRs come from a male donor with ankylosing spondylitis or in good health (not recorded which). The CDR3 runs from the conserved cysteine through the conserved F or W. The D gene is left open where the match is weak. Some rows have no size entry. The others give once, few or many, or a class for an expanded clone.

size	V	J	D	DNA	CDR3
few	TRBV14	TRBJ2-7	TRBD2	TGTGCCAGCAGCCAAGTGCGCCTAGCGGGAGGGTCGGTCTCCTACGAGCAGTACTTC	CASSQVRLAGGSVSYEQYF
few	TRBV15	TRBJ2-5	NA	TGTGCCACCAGCAGAGGGGGAAGGGGACCCCAAGAGACCCAGTACTTC	CATSRGGRGPQETQYF
NA	TRBV30	TRBJ1-2	TRBD1	TGTGCCTGTCAACTGGGGCAGGGGGGTGGCTACACCTTC	CACQLGQGGGYTF
many	TRBV7-8	TRBJ2-3	NA	TGTGCCAGCAGCTCTAGTATCGCGGTCCAGGAGACAGATACGCAGTATTTT	CASSSSIAVQETDTQYF
NA	TRBV7-6	TRBJ1-4	NA	TGTGCCAGCAGCCGGCGGGGAACTAATGAAAAACTGTTTTTT	CASSRRGTNEKLFF
NA	TRBV11-2	TRBJ1-4	TRBD1	TGTGCCAGCAGCTCCACCAGGGGGTTTTGGGAAAAACTGTTTTTT	CASSSTRGFWEKLFF
NA	TRBV2	TRBJ2-1	NA	TGTGCCAGCAGTGAGGGGGCCATGGTGGGGTTCTTC	CASSEGAMVGFF
NA	TRBV2	TRBJ2-7	NA	TGTGCCAGCAGTGAGCTACGCCAGGGGTTTGGCTACGAGCAGTACTTC	CASSELRQGFGYEQYF
NA	TRBV5-5	TRBJ1-1	NA	TGTGCCAGCAGCTTTGGAGTGACCACTGAAGCTTTCTTT	CASSFGVTTEAFF
NA	TRBV5-1	TRBJ2-3	TRBD1	TGCGCCAGCAGCAAAGGACAGGGGGGCACAGATACGCAGTATTTT	CASSKGQGGTDTQYF
once	TRBV5-1	TRBJ2-4	TRBD2	TGCGCCAGCAGCCCGGGGACTAGCGGGAGGCAGGGCATTCAGTACTTC	CASSPGTSGRQGIQYF
few	TRBV12-3/TRBV12-4	TRBJ1-2	NA	TGTGCCAGCAGCCGACTAAAGGGCTACACCTTC	CASSRLKGYTF
few	TRBV12-3/TRBV12-4	TRBJ2-2	TRBD2	TGTGCCAGCAGTTTCGGACTAGGGCTGTTTTTT	CASSFGLGLFF
many	TRBV12-3/TRBV12-4	TRBJ1-1	NA	TGTGCCAGCACCCTCAGGGGTGGCACTGAAGCTTTCTTT	CASTLRGGTEAFF
NA	TRBV20-1	TRBJ2-7	NA	TGCAGTGCGAGTCCGCTTTCCTACGAGCAGTACTTC	CSASPLSYEQYF
many	TRBV4-2	TRBJ1-1	NA	TGTGCCAGCAGCCCTACACGGACTGAAGCTTTCTTT	CASSPTRTEAFF
few	TRBV4-1	TRBJ2-7	NA	TGCGCCAGCAGCCAAGGCTTATTATCCTTCTACGAGCAGTACTTC	CASSQGLLSFYEQYF
NA	TRBV12-3/TRBV12-4	TRBJ2-2	NA	TGTGCCAGCCGCGTGACAGGAACGAACACCGGGGAGCTGTTTTTT	CASRVTGTNTGELFF
many	TRBV12-3/TRBV12-4	TRBJ1-5	TRBD1	TGTGCCAGCAGTCCCAGGTTGGGGACAGGGGGTCAGCCCCAGCATTTT	CASSPRLGTGGQPQHF
NA	TRBV29-1	TRBJ1-2	NA	TGCAGCGCCGAATTAGGCAGAAAAAACTATGGCTACACCTTC	CSAELGRKNYGYTF
few	TRBV6-1	TRBJ1-1	NA	TGTGCCAGCGCAGTAGGGACTGAAGCTTTCTTT	CASAVGTEAFF
NA	TRBV5-1	TRBJ1-1	NA	TGCGCCAGCAGCTTAGTTGGACAGCCTGAAGCTTTCTTT	CASSLVGQPEAFF
NA	TRBV20-1	TRBJ1-2	NA	TGCAGTGCTTTGGTGGGGGGGGATTGGTCCTATGGCTACACCTTC	CSALVGGDWSYGYTF
few	TRBV18	TRBJ2-1	NA	TGTGCCAGCTCACGATACAGGGATTCGGTCTACAATGAGCAGTTCTTC	CASSRYRDSVYNEQFF
NA	TRBV3-1	TRBJ2-5	TRBD2	TGTGCCAGCAGCGCACCTCGGGGACTAGCGGAAGAGACCCAGTACTTC	CASSAPRGLAEETQYF
few	TRBV11-2	TRBJ1-2	NA	TGTGCCAGCAGCGGGACGGGGGGCGCGGGTGGCTACACCTTC	CASSGTGGAGGYTF
few	TRBV27	TRBJ2-1	TRBD2	TGTGCCAGCAGTTTAAGGACTAGCGGTTTCGTAGATGAGCAGTTCTTC	CASSLRTSGFVDEQFF
NA	TRBV12-3/TRBV12-4	TRBJ2-1	NA	TGTGCCAGCAGTTTTCTCCTCAATGAGCAGTTCTTC	CASSFLLNEQFF
NA	TRBV7-8	TRBJ1-1	NA	TGTGCCAGCAGCTTAGTGCAGGCCGGGGCTGATGAAGCTTTCTTT	CASSLVQAGADEAFF
NA	TRBV5-1	TRBJ2-7	TRBD2	TGCGCCAGCAGCCCACAACTACTAGCGCCACGGGATATCTACGAGCAGTACTTC	CASSPQLLAPRDIYEQYF
few	TRBV5-4	TRBJ2-5	NA	TGTGCCAGCAGCTTGGACAGGACCCAGACCCAGTACTTC	CASSLDRTQTQYF
NA	TRBV12-3/TRBV12-4	TRBJ1-1	NA	TGTGCCAGCAGCTTTACGGGTTCTCGAACTGAAGCTTTCTTT	CASSFTGSRTEAFF
NA	TRBV27	TRBJ1-5	TRBD1	TGTGCCAGCGGCCTACAGGGGAATCAGCCCCAGCATTTT	CASGLQGNQPQHF
NA	TRBV18	TRBJ2-7	NA	TGTGCCAGCTCACCACCGACGTACTACGAGCAGTACTTC	CASSPPTYYEQYF
few	TRBV2	TRBJ1-2	TRBD1	TGTGCCAGCCGGGGACAGGGGGCCGTGTATGGCTACACCTTC	CASRGQGAVYGYTF
many	TRBV5-1	TRBJ2-2	TRBD2	TGCGCCAGCAGTCCAATAGCGGGGACGAACACCGGGGAGCTGTTTTTT	CASSPIAGTNTGELFF
NA	TRBV19	TRBJ2-1	NA	TGTGCCAGTAAAACGACTTTTAGCTCCTACAATGAGCAGTTCTTC	CASKTTFSSYNEQFF
NA	TRBV5-6	TRBJ2-5	NA	TGTGCCAGCAGCCACCGGGACATAAGGGAGACCCAGTACTTC	CASSHRDIRETQYF
NA	TRBV9	TRBJ2-3	NA	TGTGCCAGCAGCCCACCGACCGTTCCGGGGACAGATACGCAGTATTTT	CASSPPTVPGTDTQYF
NA	TRBV5-1	TRBJ1-4	NA	TGCGCCAGCAGCCCCACCAGTGGCGAAAAACTGTTTTTT	CASSPTSGEKLFF
many	TRBV20-1	TRBJ2-1	TRBD1	TGCAGTGCTCGACAGGGAAACGATGAGCAGTTCTTC	CSARQGNDEQFF
NA	TRBV18	TRBJ2-1	NA	TGTGCCAGCTCGTTCGCCTTGGGTGAGCAGTTCTTC	CASSFALGEQFF
few	TRBV6-5	TRBJ1-4	NA	TGTGCCAGCAGTTACTCGACAGCCACTAATGAAAAACTGTTTTTT	CASSYSTATNEKLFF
NA	TRBV18	TRBJ2-7	NA	TGTGCCAGCTCACCATTACAGGGCGAGCAGTACTTC	CASSPLQGEQYF
NA	TRBV5-1	TRBJ2-5	TRBD2	TGCGCCAGCAGCTTGGAGCCAGCGGGAGACGCAGAGACCCAGTACTTC	CASSLEPAGDAETQYF
NA	TRBV7-9	TRBJ1-1	NA	TGTGCCAGCAGCTTAGTTAGGGGTCCGAACACTGAAGCTTTCTTT	CASSLVRGPNTEAFF
NA	TRBV12-3/TRBV12-4	TRBJ2-7	NA	TGTGCCAGACATTTCTACGAGCAGTACTTC	CARHFYEQYF
many	TRBV29-1	TRBJ2-3	NA	TGCAGCGGTCGTGGCGGGGTGGACCTTGGGCAGTATTTT	CSGRGGVDLGQYF
many	TRBV5-1	TRBJ2-1	NA	TGCGCCAGCAGCTTGGAGGGACTTCTCTACAATGAGCAGTTCTTC	CASSLEGLLYNEQFF
few	TRBV7-2	TRBJ1-2	NA	TGTGCCAGCAGCTTAGACCCCGCTAACTATGGCTACACCTTC	CASSLDPANYGYTF
NA	TRBV29-1	TRBJ2-7	NA	TGCAGCGTAGATGGACCGGGCGGGGAGCAGTACTTC	CSVDGPGGEQYF